This T cell receptor (beta chain) was observed in a study of cytomegalovirus exposure and HLA in healthy donors. This clone turned up a few times. The target antigen is unknown. Points from the study as a whole: A later analysis found common viral pathogens apparently linked to several of the most significant clusters. The authors assumed roughly uniform sequencing depth across donors for presence/absence analyses. Most subjects' HLA-A and HLA-B alleles were reportedly predicted from TCR beta sequences. A likely sequencing artifact accounted for one observed cluster of highly shared sequence variants.

The PCR employed 60 Vbeta primers together with 13 Jbeta primers. Measured with immunoSEQ multiplex PCR; TCRdb has only the in-frame clones, and not every one. The sample shows about 150,000 clones, roughly 79% of them seen only once. The TCR comes from a man aged 18 to 30 in good health and CMV-seronegative. Sequenced material: PBMCs.

The CDR3 nucleotides are TGTGCCAGCAGTTTCTGGACAGATAGCAATCAGCCCCAGCATTTT. Its translation is CASSFWTDSNQPQHF. The rearrangement links TRBV6-1 to TRBJ1-5, with D perhaps matching TRBD1 (6 bases). Deletions cut 5 bases from V and 0 bases from J, with 11 bases between. Per the germline V gene, CDR1 is MNHNS and CDR2 is SASEGT. The CDR3 has 15 amino acids.